This T cell receptor (beta chain) was sequenced for a study of siplizumab effects on memory and regulatory T cells. Findings and caveats of the study: In unstimulated cells, naive T cells appeared more diverse than memory T cells and seemed major alloresponse contributors. Roughly 80-97% of proliferating CD4+ or CD8+ clones lacked an assignable naive or memory phenotype.

Turning to this clone: Its antigen is not identified.

V was trimmed by 3 bases and J by 4 bases, leaving 10 bases between them. Looked up from germline, CDR1 is SQVTM and CDR2 is ANQGSEA. The CDR3 contains 13 residues. Profiling relied on immunoSEQ multiplex PCR, and the TCRdb table lists in-frame clones only, not all of them. This table has tens of thousands of clones, roughly 93% appearing once. The chain employs TRBV29-1 and TRBJ2-1, with D possibly being TRBD1 (6 bases). The sequence was collected from a human donor in good health. Sequencing used CD8+ T cells sorted from blood. CDR3 protein: CSVERGSYNEQFF. The CDR3, as DNA: TGCAGCGTTGAGAGGGGGAGTTACAATGAGCAGTTCTTC.